This section outlines one T cell receptor (beta chain) sequence together with its context. Its target is unknown. Treatment described: 10-day PBMC culture with coronavirus spike peptide pools or control peptides (ViraFEST assay). Every well contained more than 1.5 million PBMCs, which were grown with about 10 IU/ml IL-2 and 10 ug/ml peptide pools. Negative selection enriched CD4+ T cells from cultures at more than 9 days. This specimen belongs to a study of vaccination and CD4 T cells after COVID-19. Study context: Those taking part got two shots of either the BNT162b2 or the mRNA-1273 vaccine.

Trimming took off 6 bases at V and 3 bases at J, with 18 bases between the two ends. This CDR3 is 16 amino acids long. Germline CDR1 MDHEN, CDR2 SYDVKM. Overall study results and limits: Spike mono-reactivity was found in 304 of 307 vaccine-specific clones from convalescent patients.

Sequenced with the Oncomine TCR Beta short-read assay was DNA taken from cultured CD4+ T cells. MiXCR was run by TCRdb on the PCR reads, yielding one entry per CDR3 protein. The table records about 18,000 distinct CDR3 sequences, roughly 60% of them present only once. This chain joins TRBV28 and TRBJ1-5, with D possibly being TRBD1 (6 bases). The TCR sequence derives from a human donor who had recovered from COVID-19. Material: CD4+ T cells from blood, cultured in vitro. The CDR3 region has the DNA TGTGCCAGCAGGCCGGGACCAGGGGAGAACAATCAGCCCCAGCATTTT. Translated, it gives CASRPGPGENNQPQHF.